In this sample, the clone carrying this T cell receptor beta chain turned up many times. The data are from a study of T cells in Graves' hyperthyroidism and ophthalmopathy. What was amplified from RNA transcripts were TCR beta CDR3 regions. The HTBI primer set was used in a first-round RT-PCR of the TCR CDR3. TCRdb reanalysed the multiplex PCR reads using MiXCR and keeps one entry per CDR3 protein. The repertoire includes about 290,000 distinct CDR3 sequences, about 14% of them detected once, and 7% to 8.5% sits in the top ten. In germline, CDR1 is MDHEN, CDR2 SYDVKM. V gave up 1 base and J gave up 3 bases, with 10 bases separating them. The CDR3 runs 14 residues. Patients aged 18 to 65 had newly diagnosed hyperthyroidism of under 2 months' duration. Lactation, pregnancy, other autoimmune disease or uncontrolled infection led to exclusion of patients.

Input material: blood. This sequence joins TRBV28 and TRBJ2-7; tentative D call: TRBD2 (6 bases). The TCR sequence derives from a woman under 40 with Graves' hyperthyroidism that later progressed to Graves' ophthalmopathy. CDR3: CASSLSGARYEQYF. CDR3 sequence (DNA): TGTGCCAGCAGTTTATCGGGAGCGCGCTACGAGCAGTACTTC.